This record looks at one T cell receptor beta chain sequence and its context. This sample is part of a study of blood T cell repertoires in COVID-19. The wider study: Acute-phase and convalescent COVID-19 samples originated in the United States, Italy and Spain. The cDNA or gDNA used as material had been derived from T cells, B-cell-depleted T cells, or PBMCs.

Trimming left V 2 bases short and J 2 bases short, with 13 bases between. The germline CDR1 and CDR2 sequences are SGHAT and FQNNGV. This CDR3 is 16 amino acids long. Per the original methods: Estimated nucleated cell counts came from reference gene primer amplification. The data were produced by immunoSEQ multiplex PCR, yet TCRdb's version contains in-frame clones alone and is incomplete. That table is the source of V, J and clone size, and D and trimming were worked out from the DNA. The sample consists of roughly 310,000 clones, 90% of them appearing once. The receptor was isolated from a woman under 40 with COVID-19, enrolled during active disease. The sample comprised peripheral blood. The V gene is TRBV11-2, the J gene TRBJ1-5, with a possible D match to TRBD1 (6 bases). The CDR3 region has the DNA TGTGCCAGCAGCTTATCTGAAGGGGGAGGCAATCAGCCCCAGCATTTT. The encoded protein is CASSLSEGGGNQPQHF.